This is a list of T cell receptor beta chains from one sample in a study of blood T cell repertoires in COVID-19. Assay: immunoSEQ multiplex PCR; the TCRdb copy retains only in-frame clones and omits some. This sample has 370,000 or so clones, with 87% found just once. The sequencing sample was made of PBMCs or T cells enriched from blood (not recorded which). These receptors originate from a man aged 30-40 years who had recovered from COVID-19. Each CDR3 is given without its conserved first and last residue. For some rows the clone size is stated as once, few or many, or as a class when expanded; others skip it.

CDR3aa: ASSEAGLLSAEAF; v_gene: TRBV9; j_gene: TRBJ1-1; abundance: NA
CDR3aa: ASSQGVPRTGFYEQY; v_gene: TRBV4-1; j_gene: TRBJ2-7; abundance: NA
CDR3aa: ASSGTGAGDTQY; v_gene: TRBV5-1; j_gene: TRBJ2-3; abundance: NA
CDR3aa: ASSIRRTNYGYT; v_gene: TRBV19; j_gene: TRBJ1-2; abundance: NA
CDR3aa: ASRGQGYGYT; v_gene: TRBV6-5; j_gene: TRBJ1-2; abundance: NA
CDR3aa: ASSPGRESNQPQH; v_gene: TRBV18; j_gene: TRBJ1-5; abundance: NA
CDR3aa: ASSLGGNTEAF; v_gene: TRBV11-2; j_gene: TRBJ1-1; abundance: once
CDR3aa: ASSIEGGRGNTIY; v_gene: TRBV19; j_gene: TRBJ1-3; abundance: NA
CDR3aa: ASSPKTDLGEQF; v_gene: TRBV18; j_gene: TRBJ2-1; abundance: NA
CDR3aa: ASSQDTGAQPQH; v_gene: TRBV4-1; j_gene: TRBJ1-5; abundance: once
CDR3aa: ASSMFGQGASGELF; v_gene: TRBV19; j_gene: TRBJ2-2; abundance: NA
CDR3aa: ASTPSEGENIQY; v_gene: TRBV2; j_gene: TRBJ2-4; abundance: NA
CDR3aa: ASSPDTSYEQY; v_gene: TRBV19; j_gene: TRBJ2-7; abundance: NA
CDR3aa: ASSQQSNSPLH; v_gene: TRBV19; j_gene: TRBJ1-6; abundance: NA
CDR3aa: ASRGAQGNEQF; v_gene: TRBV27; j_gene: TRBJ2-1; abundance: once
CDR3aa: ASNLGLAGETQY; v_gene: TRBV9; j_gene: TRBJ2-5; abundance: NA
CDR3aa: ASSSITGASQH; v_gene: TRBV6-5; j_gene: TRBJ1-5; abundance: NA
CDR3aa: ASSQDNQEINTGELF; v_gene: TRBV4-1; j_gene: TRBJ2-2; abundance: NA
CDR3aa: ASTGQGVTEAF; v_gene: TRBV11-2; j_gene: TRBJ1-1; abundance: NA
CDR3aa: ASSVGSLYNTEAF; v_gene: TRBV9; j_gene: TRBJ1-1; abundance: NA
CDR3aa: ASSPGQGPYEQY; v_gene: TRBV19; j_gene: TRBJ2-7; abundance: NA
CDR3aa: ASSPRAGNEAF; v_gene: TRBV11-2; j_gene: TRBJ1-1; abundance: NA
CDR3aa: ASSLPGQGTDTQY; v_gene: TRBV28; j_gene: TRBJ2-3; abundance: NA
CDR3aa: SVRTGAGNTEAF; v_gene: TRBV29-1; j_gene: TRBJ1-1; abundance: NA
CDR3aa: ATSDLRTGEVY; v_gene: TRBV24-1; j_gene: TRBJ2-3; abundance: NA
CDR3aa: ASSQSSPTYNEQF; v_gene: TRBV4-1; j_gene: TRBJ2-1; abundance: NA
CDR3aa: ASSVGRVSDSPLH; v_gene: TRBV9; j_gene: TRBJ1-6; abundance: NA
CDR3aa: ASSGMSTGDRGNQPQH; v_gene: TRBV18; j_gene: TRBJ1-5; abundance: NA
CDR3aa: ATEPGTGVREQY; v_gene: TRBV28; j_gene: TRBJ2-7; abundance: NA